This T cell receptor beta chain was retrieved from a study of shared clonotypes between healthy human individuals. Study as a whole: With ages of 18 to 49, the donors were two women and a few men.

Among the donors, all were Caucasian adults who lived in Nashville, Tennessee. Evenly divided among several immunoSEQ plates was the genomic DNA of each subset. Only in-frame clones appear in the TCRdb table, and some are missing; sequencing was by immunoSEQ multiplex PCR. The sample includes around 500,000 clones, 76% of them seen just once. The source of this sequence is a woman aged 40 to 50 in good health. Some clones in this sample may be carry-over from other donors' samples. Material for sequencing was PBMCs.

CDR3: CASRQDSGANVLTF. The CDR3, as DNA: TGTGCCAGCAGACAGGACTCTGGGGCCAACGTCCTGACTTTC. The rearrangement uses TRBV2 and TRBJ2-6; tentative D call: TRBD1 (5 bases). Trimming left V 6 bases short and J 0 bases short, with 6 bases between. This CDR3 has 14 residues. Germline V gives CDR1 SNHLY, CDR2 FYNNEI.